This is a list of T cell receptor beta chains from one sample in a study of blood T cell repertoires in COVID-19. TCRdb's table, derived via immunoSEQ multiplex PCR, lists solely in-frame clones and lacks some. Of more than 200,000 clones listed, roughly 85% are singletons. Sequencing was performed on PBMCs or T cells enriched from blood (not recorded which). These receptor sequences come from a man between 25 and 39 years old who had recovered from COVID-19. CDR3s leave out the opening cysteine and the closing phenylalanine or tryptophan.

CDR3aa: ASSLSYGNQPQH
j_gene: TRBJ1-5
len: 12
v_gene: TRBV28

CDR3aa: ASSPRIGGSGANVLT
j_gene: TRBJ2-6
len: 15
v_gene: TRBV7-2

CDR3aa: ASSQDSIGDQPQH
j_gene: TRBJ1-5
len: 13
v_gene: TRBV4-3

CDR3aa: ASRQDRVSSLI
j_gene: TRBJ1-4
len: 11
v_gene: TRBV4-3

CDR3aa: ASRVRENTEAF
j_gene: TRBJ1-1
len: 11
v_gene: TRBV6-5

CDR3aa: ASSVSTGGGEQY
j_gene: TRBJ2-7
len: 12
v_gene: TRBV9

CDR3aa: ASSLVPGFTEAF
j_gene: TRBJ1-1
len: 12
v_gene: TRBV7-9

CDR3aa: ASSLVSGGGTEAF
j_gene: TRBJ1-1
len: 13
v_gene: TRBV19

CDR3aa: ASSQGDRGRGNTIY
j_gene: TRBJ1-3
len: 14
v_gene: TRBV3-1/TRBV3-2

CDR3aa: ASSQTPGLPSYNEQF
j_gene: TRBJ2-1
len: 15
v_gene: TRBV7-2

CDR3aa: ASSLGLTPNYGYT
j_gene: TRBJ1-2
len: 13
v_gene: TRBV14

CDR3aa: ASGRGAGAKTGELF
j_gene: TRBJ2-2
len: 14
v_gene: TRBV6-4

CDR3aa: SASPAGRGYEQY
j_gene: TRBJ2-7
len: 12
v_gene: TRBV20-1

CDR3aa: ASSFSGTGYTGELF
j_gene: TRBJ2-2
len: 14
v_gene: TRBV5-1

CDR3aa: ASSYTVRSGYT
j_gene: TRBJ1-2
len: 11
v_gene: TRBV6-5

CDR3aa: ASRIAGRDEQY
j_gene: TRBJ2-7
len: 11
v_gene: TRBV5-4

CDR3aa: ASSLDAGFGEQY
j_gene: TRBJ2-7
len: 12
v_gene: TRBV7-9